These 13 T cell receptor beta chains share one sample of origin, sequenced in a study of shared clonotypes between healthy human individuals. Clones were sequenced by immunoSEQ multiplex PCR, and TCRdb holds only the in-frame ones, with some missing. In the table there are approximately 2.5 million clones, around nine tenths of which are singletons. Sequenced material: naive CD4+ T cells sorted from blood. Subset indicated: CD45RA+ positively selected. The source is a man between 18 and 29 years old in good health.

The chain joins TRBV19 to TRBJ1-2, with a possible D match to TRBD1 (5 bases). The CDR3 extends over 15 amino acids. The V end lost 5 bases, the J end lost 6 bases, and 19 bases lay between the germline ends. Germline V gene lookup returns CDR1 LNHDA and CDR2 SQIVND (reference sequence). Here the CDR3 reads CASSPGTVFKDGYTF. The CDR3 DNA sequence: TGTGCCAGTAGTCCCGGGACCGTGTTTAAGGATGGCTACACCTTC.

A note on this clone: Different DNA sequences within this sample yield the same CDR3. The chain's CDR3 is CATSGGRPGEKLFF. CDR3 sequence (DNA): TGTGCCACCAGCGGTGGACGGCCAGGCGAAAAACTGTTTTTT. This chain joins TRBV15 and TRBJ1-4, with D unresolved. Germline V lookup: CDR1 LNHNV, CDR2 YYDKDF (reference sequence). The CDR3 has 14 residues. The V and J ends lost 5 bases and 8 bases respectively, with 15 bases between them.

Comment on this clone: The identical CDR3 is also encoded by other nucleotide sequences in the sample. The gene calls are TRBV4-3 and TRBJ2-2; D call uncertain. The CDR3 consists of 14 residues. Germline V lookup: CDR1 LGHNA, CDR2 YSLEER. V was pared by 0 bases and J by 6 bases, with 8 bases between. CDR3 DNA sequence: TGCGCCAGCAGCCAAGATCGTACGGCCGGGGAGCTGTTTTTT. It codes for CASSQDRTAGELFF.

The CDR3 coding sequence is TGTGCCAGCAGCCGTGGGACCACCTACGAGCAGTACTTC. It encodes CASSRGTTYEQYF. The chain uses TRBV5-6 and TRBJ2-5; the D gene could be TRBD1 or TRBD2 (5 bases each). The DNA end is a closer match to TRBJ2-7, so the J assignment may be wrong. This CDR3 is built from 13 residues. Looked up from germline, CDR1 is SGHDT and CDR2 is YYEEEE.

The chain carries TRBV3-1 (or the pseudogene TRBV3-2) and TRBJ2-7; D tentatively reads TRBD1 or TRBD2 (5 bases each). V was pared by 11 bases and J by 7 bases, with 9 bases between. The CDR3 has 9 residues. In germline, CDR1 is LGHDT, CDR2 YNNKEL (reference sequence). The CDR3 here is CAGEGEQYF. The CDR3 nucleotides read TGTGCCGGAGAGGGGGAGCAGTACTTC.

The rearrangement joins TRBV13 to TRBJ2-1; D is unresolved. Per the germline V gene, CDR1 is PRHDT and CDR2 is FYEKMQ (reference sequence). The CDR3 loop spans 14 amino acids. Trimming removed 3 bases from V and 3 bases from J, with 9 bases in between. Here the CDR3 reads CASSLSRFYNEQFF. CDR3 DNA sequence: TGTGCCAGCAGCTTGAGTCGTTTCTACAATGAGCAGTTCTTC.

The chain has TRBV5-4 and TRBJ2-1; the match to TRBD2 covers 7 bases. Germline-derived CDR1 and CDR2 are SGHNT and YYREEE (reference sequence). J gave up 5 bases and V 0 bases, and 5 bases lay outside the gene matches. The length of the CDR3 is 15 residues. As DNA, the CDR3 is TGTGCCAGCAGCTTGGGGGCAGGGAGGGACAATGAGCAGTTCTTC. It is translated as CASSLGAGRDNEQFF.

This clone occurred once. V gene TRBV6-5 combines with J gene TRBJ2-6; D ambiguous. Germline-derived CDR1 and CDR2 are MNHEY and SVGAGI. The CDR3 runs 14 residues. V was clipped by 6 bases and J by 4 bases, with 10 bases between them. In nucleotides, the CDR3 is TGTGCCAGCAGGTACCCCGGGGGGGCCAACGTCCTGACTTTC. It encodes CASRYPGGANVLTF.

This chain uses TRBV4-3 with TRBJ1-6; 7 nucleotides match TRBD1. The CDR3 extends over 15 amino acids. The trim removed 0 bases at V and 10 bases at J, leaving 6 bases unmatched. In germline, CDR1 is LGHNA, CDR2 YSLEER. The DNA for the CDR3 is TGCGCCAGCAGCCAAGAGGACAGGCTTGGATCACCCCTCCACTTT. Translated, it gives CASSQEDRLGSPLHF.

The genes are TRBV9 and TRBJ2-5, with TRBD1 identical over 7 bases. CDR1 is SGDLS, CDR2 YYNGEE, per germline. V trimming: 4 bases; J trimming: 5 bases; junction bases outside the gene matches: 17. The CDR3 runs 17 residues. CDR3 residues: CASSRGHSSRTGETQYF. CDR3 nucleotide sequence: TGTGCCAGCAGCAGGGGGCACTCCTCTCGGACGGGGGAGACCCAGTACTTC.

This chain connects TRBV5-5 to TRBJ1-6, with D perhaps matching TRBD1 (5 bases). This CDR3 has 13 amino acids. Trimming took off 0 bases at V and 7 bases at J, with 5 bases between the two ends. Germline loops: CDR1 SGHKS, CDR2 YYEKEE (reference sequence). CDR3 residues: CASSLEGNSPLHF. The CDR3 DNA sequence: TGTGCCAGCAGCTTGGAGGGGAATTCACCCCTCCACTTT.

This clone was picked up one time. The chain recombines TRBV6-1 with TRBJ1-2; 9 bases line up with TRBD1. This CDR3 region has 15 residues. V shed 0 bases and J 4 bases; nucleotides not matched to a gene: 3. Germline V gene data show CDR1 as MNHNS and CDR2 as SASEGT. CDR3 sequence (DNA): TGTGCCAGCAGTGAAGCAGGGACAGGGCCCTATGGCTACACCTTC. Translating gives CASSEAGTGPYGYTF.

The V call is TRBV11-2, the J call TRBJ2-7; D gene unclear. V was clipped by 5 bases and J by 2 bases, with 13 bases between them. The CDR3 runs to 14 residues. The germline CDR1 and CDR2 sequences are SGHAT and FQNNGV. CDR3 region: CASSLTLRPYEQYF. The DNA of the CDR3 is TGTGCCAGCAGCCTGACCCTCAGACCCTACGAGCAGTACTTC.